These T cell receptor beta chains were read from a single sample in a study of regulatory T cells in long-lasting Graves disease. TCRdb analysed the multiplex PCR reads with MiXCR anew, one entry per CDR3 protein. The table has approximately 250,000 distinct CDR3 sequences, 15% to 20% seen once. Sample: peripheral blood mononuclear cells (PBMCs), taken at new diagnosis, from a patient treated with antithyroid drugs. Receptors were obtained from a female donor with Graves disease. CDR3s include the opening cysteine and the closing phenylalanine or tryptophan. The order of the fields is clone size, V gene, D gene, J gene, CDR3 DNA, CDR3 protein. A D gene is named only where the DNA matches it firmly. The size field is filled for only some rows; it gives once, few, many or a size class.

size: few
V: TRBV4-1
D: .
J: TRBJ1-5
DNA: TGCGCCAGCAGCCAAGAGGGAGACAGTATGTACAATCAGCCCCAGCATTTT
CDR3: CASSQEGDSMYNQPQHF

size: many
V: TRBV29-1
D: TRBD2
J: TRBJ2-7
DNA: TGCAGCGTCGAGAGCGGGGGCGAGCAGTACTTC
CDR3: CSVESGGEQYF

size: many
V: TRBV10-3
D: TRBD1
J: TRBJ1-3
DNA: TGTGCCATCAGTGAAACAGGGGAAGGAAACACCATATATTTT
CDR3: CAISETGEGNTIYF

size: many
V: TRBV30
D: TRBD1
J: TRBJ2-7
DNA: TGTGCCTGGAGTCAGACAGGGGCGCGCAACGAGCAGTACTTC
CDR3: CAWSQTGARNEQYF

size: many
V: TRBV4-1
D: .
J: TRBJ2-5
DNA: TGCGCCAGCAGCCAAGCGGCAGGGGCCCAAGAGACCCAGTACTTC
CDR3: CASSQAAGAQETQYF

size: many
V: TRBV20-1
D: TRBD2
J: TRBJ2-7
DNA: TGCAGTGCTAGAGATGGGGCGTCTAGCGGGAGGGCCTACGAGCAGTACTTC
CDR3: CSARDGASSGRAYEQYF

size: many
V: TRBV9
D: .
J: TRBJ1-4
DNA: TGTGCCAGCAGCGTAGATCTTAGACCCTCGAATGAAAAACTGTTTTTT
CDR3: CASSVDLRPSNEKLFF

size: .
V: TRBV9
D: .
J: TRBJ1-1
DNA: TGTGCCAGCAGCGTAGCTGGCTGGACTGAAGCTCTCTTT
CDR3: CASSVAGWTEALF

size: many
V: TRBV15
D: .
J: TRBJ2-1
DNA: TGTGCCACCAGCAGAGATCAGGAGGGTAATGAGCAGTTCTTC
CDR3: CATSRDQEGNEQFF

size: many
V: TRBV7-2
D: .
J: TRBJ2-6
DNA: TGTGCCAGCAGCTTAGAGGGGCAGGGTTGGGCCAACGTCCTGACTTTC
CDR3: CASSLEGQGWANVLTF

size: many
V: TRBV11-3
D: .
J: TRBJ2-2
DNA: TGTGCCAGCAGCTTATCCGGACAGATCACCGGGGAGCTGTTTTTT
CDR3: CASSLSGQITGELFF

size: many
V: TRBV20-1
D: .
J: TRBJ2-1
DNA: TGCAGTGCTAGAGCGGACAATGAGCAGTTCTTC
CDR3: CSARADNEQFF

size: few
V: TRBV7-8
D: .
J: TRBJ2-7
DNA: TGTGCCAGCAGCTGGGGACTTGATACGGAGCAGTACTTC
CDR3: CASSWGLDTEQYF

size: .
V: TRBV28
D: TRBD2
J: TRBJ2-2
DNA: TGTGCCAGCAGTTTCCCGCGGGCGGGAGGGCTGGGCACCGGGGAGCTGTTTTTT
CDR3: CASSFPRAGGLGTGELFF

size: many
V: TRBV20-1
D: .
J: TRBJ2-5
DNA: TGCAGTGCTAGAGATGTCCTCCGGGGTAGTAAGGAGACCCAGTACTTC
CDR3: CSARDVLRGSKETQYF

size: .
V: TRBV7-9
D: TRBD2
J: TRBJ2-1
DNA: TGTGCCACCCAGTCCAGCGGGAGGCTATACAATGAGCAGTTCTTC
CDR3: CATQSSGRLYNEQFF

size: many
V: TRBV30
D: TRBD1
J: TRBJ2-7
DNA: TGTGCCTTACTTAGACAGGGGGCCACCTACGAGCAGTACTTC
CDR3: CALLRQGATYEQYF

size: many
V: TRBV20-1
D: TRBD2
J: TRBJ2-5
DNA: TGCAGTGCCGTAAACCTACTAGCGAGGGAGACCCAGTACTTC
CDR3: CSAVNLLARETQYF

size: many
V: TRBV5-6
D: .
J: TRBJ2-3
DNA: TGTGCCAGCAGCTTGGGTTTCATAGCGCAGTATTTT
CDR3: CASSLGFIAQYF

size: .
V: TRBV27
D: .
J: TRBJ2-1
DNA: TGTGCCAGCAAACTCCTACCGGGACAAGGAAACAATGAGCAGTTCTTC
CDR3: CASKLLPGQGNNEQFF

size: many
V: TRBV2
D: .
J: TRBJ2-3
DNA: TGTGCCAGCAGTGAAACTTTCGGGAGCGCAGATACGCAGTATTTT
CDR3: CASSETFGSADTQYF

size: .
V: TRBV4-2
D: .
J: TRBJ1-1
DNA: TGTGCCAGCAGCCAAGGGGTGGGGGTCGGGACTGAAGCTTTCTTT
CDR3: CASSQGVGVGTEAFF

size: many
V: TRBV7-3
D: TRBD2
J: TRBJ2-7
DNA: TGTGCCAGCAGCTTACACGCGGCGGGAGTGTACGAGCAGTACTTC
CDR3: CASSLHAAGVYEQYF

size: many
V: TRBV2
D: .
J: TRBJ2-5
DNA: TGTGCCATCCGCCGGGACTTAGAGACCCAGTACTTC
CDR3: CAIRRDLETQYF

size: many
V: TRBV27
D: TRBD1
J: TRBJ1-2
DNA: TGTGCCAGCAGTTTCTACAGGGGGCGTAACTATGGCTACACCTTC
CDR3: CASSFYRGRNYGYTF

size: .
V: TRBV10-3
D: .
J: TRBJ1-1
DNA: TGTGCCACCCATCACCCGACAGGTGAGGGGAACACTGAAGCTTTCTTT
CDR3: CATHHPTGEGNTEAFF

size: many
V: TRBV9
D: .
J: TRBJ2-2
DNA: TGTGCCAGCAGCGGCTGGCCCGGGGAGCTGTTTTTT
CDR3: CASSGWPGELFF

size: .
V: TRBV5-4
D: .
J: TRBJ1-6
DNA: TGTGCCAGCAGCTTGAGAGTGAATAATTCACCCCTCCACTTT
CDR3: CASSLRVNNSPLHF

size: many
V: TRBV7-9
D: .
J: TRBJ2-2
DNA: TGTGCCAGCGGCCTCGGGACCACCGGGGAGCTGTTTTTT
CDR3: CASGLGTTGELFF